This is a list of T cell receptor beta chains from one sample in a study of T-cell reconstitution after alpha-beta-depleted transplantation in children. TCRdb reprocessed the PCR reads via MiXCR and lists one record per CDR3 protein. The sample includes roughly 500,000 distinct CDR3 sequences, approximately 30% of them seen just once. Sequenced here: PBMCs from the stem cell graft donor, sampled from the stem cell graft. The origin of the receptors is a human donor who donated a stem cell graft to a child with aplastic anemia. CDR3s include the opening cysteine and the closing phenylalanine or tryptophan. The D gene is left open where the match is weak. Clone size is shown for a subset of rows, as once, few, many or a class of expanded clone.

size	V	D	J	CDR3	DNA
few	TRBV7-9	-	TRBJ1-2	CASNRDIRSNYGYTF	TGTGCCAGCAATCGGGACATTAGATCTAACTATGGCTACACCTTC
few	TRBV5-6	-	TRBJ1-2	CASSLRTDTNYGYTF	TGTGCCAGCAGCTTGCGGACAGATACTAACTATGGCTACACCTTC
once	TRBV7-2	TRBD2	TRBJ2-2	CASSPGLGNTGELFF	TGTGCCAGCAGCCCGGGACTAGGGAACACCGGGGAGCTGTTTTTT
few	TRBV18	TRBD1	TRBJ2-3	CASSPPGQGVVDTQYF	TGTGCCAGCTCACCACCGGGACAGGGAGTCGTAGATACGCAGTATTTT
-	TRBV27	TRBD1	TRBJ1-4	CASSGAGGQGKTTNEKLFF	TGTGCCAGCAGTGGGGCGGGGGGACAGGGGAAAACAACTAATGAAAAACTGTTTTTT
-	TRBV29-1	TRBD2	TRBJ2-1	CSVELAGSYNEQFF	TGCAGCGTTGAACTAGCGGGCTCCTACAATGAGCAGTTCTTC
few	TRBV7-2	-	TRBJ2-7	CASSKENMAREQYF	TGTGCCAGCAGCAAGGAGAACATGGCGAGGGAGCAGTACTTC
-	TRBV7-9	-	TRBJ2-3	CASSLGGAASTDTQYF	TGTGCCAGCAGCTTAGGGGGAGCGGCTAGCACAGATACGCAGTATTTT
-	TRBV5-6	TRBD1	TRBJ2-2	CASSLRQGIAGELFF	TGTGCCAGCAGCTTGAGACAGGGAATCGCCGGGGAGCTGTTTTTT
-	TRBV4-3	-	TRBJ2-5	CASSQYAGETQYF	TGCGCCAGCAGCCAATATGCGGGGGAGACCCAGTACTTC
-	TRBV12-3/TRBV12-4	-	TRBJ2-1	CASSLSGSRRYNEQFF	TGTGCCAGCAGTTTATCCGGGAGCCGGAGGTACAATGAGCAGTTCTTC
-	TRBV13	-	TRBJ1-6	CASGAGENSPLHF	TGTGCCAGCGGCGCAGGGGAAAATTCACCCCTCCACTTT
few	TRBV20-1	-	TRBJ1-1	CSARGPETAYTEAFF	TGCAGTGCTAGAGGTCCCGAGACAGCCTACACTGAAGCTTTCTTT